This TCR beta chain was identified during a study of OX40 agonist ivuxolimab in advanced cancers. The CDR3 spans 13 residues. V was pared by 4 bases and J by 6 bases, with 13 bases between. CDR1 and CDR2 (germline): MDHEN, SYDVKM. The method was immunoSEQ multiplex PCR; TCRdb's version includes in-frame clones alone and lacks a portion of them. This table holds 95,000 to 100,000 clones, 85% to 95% found once. This chain joins TRBV28 and TRBJ2-7; the D is unclear. Sequencing was performed on CD4+ or CD8+ T cells sorted from blood, taken in a trial of the OX40 agonist ivuxolimab. The clonotype comes from an adult with an advanced solid tumor such as melanoma, head and neck, liver or kidney cancer. The CDR3 nucleotides are TGTGCCAGCAGTTCCGGACGCCCTTTCGAGCAGTACTTC. Translation: CASSSGRPFEQYF.